This TCR beta chain is drawn from a study of blood T cell repertoires in COVID-19. On the study more broadly: Sites across the United States, Italy and Spain contributed samples from acute and convalescent COVID-19. PBMCs, B-cell-depleted T cells, or T cells were the source of the cDNA or gDNA that made up the material.

In the original analysis: Reference gene primer amplification yielded estimated nucleated cell counts. This table comes from immunoSEQ multiplex PCR, and its TCRdb copy is limited to in-frame clones, with some not included. Clonal size and the V and J genes are those of that table, whereas D and trimming came from the DNA. The sample has about 330,000 clones, approximately 86% seen once. The Seattle patients, enrolled during active infection, were followed longitudinally. To note about this clone: The identical CDR3 is also encoded by other nucleotide sequences in the sample.

This CDR3 has 14 residues. Germline V CDR1 and CDR2: SGHTA, FQGNSA. Trimming cost V 1 base and J 5 bases; bases outside gene matches: 3. This sequence joins TRBV7-2 and TRBJ1-1; TRBD1 matches at 8 bases. The source material was peripheral blood. This sequence was found in a man aged 25-45 years with COVID-19, enrolled during active disease. CDR3 in amino acids: CASSLGTGRTEAFF. The CDR3 coding sequence is TGTGCCAGCAGCTTAGGGACAGGGAGGACTGAAGCTTTCTTT.